This T cell receptor (beta chain) was obtained from a study of CD8+ T cells in alopecia areata. In regard to this clone: Its antigen is undetermined. An end of the junction does not agree with germline; a read error may underlie this.

TCR sequencing used cDNA made by reverse transcription of extracted RNA. Libraries were prepared by immunoSEQ multiplex PCR; TCRdb keeps only in-frame clonotypes and omits some of them. The table includes around 190,000 clones, about 56% detected once. The germline V gene encodes CDR1 SEHNR and CDR2 FQNEAQ (reference sequence). This CDR3 is 12 amino acids long. Overall study results and limits: Clonality exceeded that of normal scalp in lesional scalp, most notably in alopecia totalis/universalis.

The gene calls are TRBV7-9 and TRBJ2-7; TRBD2 might be the D (5 bases). This TCR was recovered from a human donor in good health. Source material: CD8+ T cells sorted from blood. CDR3 protein: CASSLAVYEQYF. Here the CDR3 DNA reads TGTGCCAGCAGCCTAGCTGTGTACGAGCAGTACTTC.